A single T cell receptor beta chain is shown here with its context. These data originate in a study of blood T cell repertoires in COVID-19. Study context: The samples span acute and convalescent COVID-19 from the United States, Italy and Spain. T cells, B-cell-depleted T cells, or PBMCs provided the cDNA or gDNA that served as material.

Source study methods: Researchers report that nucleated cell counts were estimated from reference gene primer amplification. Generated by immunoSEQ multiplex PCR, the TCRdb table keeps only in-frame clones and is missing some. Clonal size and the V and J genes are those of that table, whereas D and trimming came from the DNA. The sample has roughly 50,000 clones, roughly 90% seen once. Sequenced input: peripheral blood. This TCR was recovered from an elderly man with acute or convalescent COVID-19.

In nucleotides, the CDR3 is TGTGAAAGACAGGGGTTCGAAGAGCAGTACTTC. It codes for CERQGFEEQYF. The J gene is TRBJ2-7, the V gene TRBV9, with 8 bases lining up with TRBD1. In germline, CDR1 is SGDLS, CDR2 YYNGEE. The CDR3 runs to 11 residues.